This TCR beta chain was retrieved from a study of cytomegalovirus exposure and HLA in healthy donors. Germline CDR1 ENHRY, CDR2 SYGVKD. V was clipped by 2 bases and J by 3 bases, with 8 bases between them. This CDR3 has 13 amino acids. The table came from immunoSEQ multiplex PCR; TCRdb's copy has only in-frame clones and leaves some out. The sample has 160,000 or so clones, 86% seen once. The chain has TRBV10-3 and TRBJ2-7; a weak D match, TRBD1 (5 bases). The sample comprised PBMCs. The TCR comes from a man younger than 30 in good health and CMV-seropositive. CDR3 nucleotide sequence: TGTGCCATCAGTGAGAGACAGTACTACGAGCAGTACTTC. Encoded protein: CAISERQYYEQYF.